In this sample, the clone carrying this T cell receptor (beta chain) turned up a few times. What it binds is not known. The study amplified TCR beta CDR3 regions using RNA transcripts. HTBI primers primed a first-round RT-PCR, and a second-round multiplex PCR followed. One entry per CDR3 protein results from TCRdb running MiXCR on the multiplex PCR reads. The profile shows roughly 700,000 distinct CDR3 sequences, 35% to 50% of them singletons. Excluded: other autoimmune disease, uncontrolled infection, pregnancy or lactation. It was from 8.5 to 10 ml of fresh peripheral blood that the PBMCs came. These data are taken from a study of Graves' ophthalmopathy and Graves' hyperthyroidism. Regarding the study as a whole: In blood, most expanded thyroid clonotypes above 0.001 frequency were also detected. The model's prediction of ophthalmopathy progression had about 70% sensitivity and around 78% specificity.

CDR3 length: 15 amino acids. The germline CDR1 and CDR2 sequences are SEHNR and FQNEAQ (reference sequence). V was clipped by 5 bases and J by 6 bases; unmatched bases: 11. This TCR came from an adult man with Graves' ophthalmopathy. Sample: peripheral blood. The chain uses TRBV7-9 and TRBJ1-2, with 8 bases lining up with TRBD1. This CDR3 reads CASSPSAGQGDGYTF. CDR3 in DNA: TGTGCCAGCAGCCCCTCAGCCGGACAGGGTGATGGCTACACCTTC.